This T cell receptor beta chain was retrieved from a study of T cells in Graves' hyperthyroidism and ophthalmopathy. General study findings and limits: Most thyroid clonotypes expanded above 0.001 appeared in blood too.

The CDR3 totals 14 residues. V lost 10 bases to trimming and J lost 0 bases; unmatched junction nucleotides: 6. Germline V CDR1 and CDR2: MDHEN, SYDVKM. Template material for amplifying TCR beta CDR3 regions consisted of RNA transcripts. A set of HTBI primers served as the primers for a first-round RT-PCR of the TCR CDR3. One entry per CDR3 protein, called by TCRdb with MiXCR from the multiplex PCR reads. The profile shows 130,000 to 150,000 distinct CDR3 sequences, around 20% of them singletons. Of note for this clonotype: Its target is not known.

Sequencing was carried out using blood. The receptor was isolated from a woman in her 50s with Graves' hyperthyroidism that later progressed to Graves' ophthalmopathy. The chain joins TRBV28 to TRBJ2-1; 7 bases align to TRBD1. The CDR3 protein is CANSQGSSYNEQFF. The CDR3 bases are TGTGCCAACTCACAGGGGAGCTCCTACAATGAGCAGTTCTTC.